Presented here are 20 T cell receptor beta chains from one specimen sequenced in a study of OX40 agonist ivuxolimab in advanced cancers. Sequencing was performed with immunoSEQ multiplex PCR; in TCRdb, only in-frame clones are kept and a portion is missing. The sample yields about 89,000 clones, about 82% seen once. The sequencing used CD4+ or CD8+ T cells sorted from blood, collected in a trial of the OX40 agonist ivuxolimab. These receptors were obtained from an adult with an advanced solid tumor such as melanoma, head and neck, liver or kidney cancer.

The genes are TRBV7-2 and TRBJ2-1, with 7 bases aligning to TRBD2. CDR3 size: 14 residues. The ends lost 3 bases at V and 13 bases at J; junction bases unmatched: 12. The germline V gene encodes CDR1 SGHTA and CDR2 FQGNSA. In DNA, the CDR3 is TGTGCCAGCAGCTTCCATTCCCGGGGGACTACACAGTTCTTC. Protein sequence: CASSFHSRGTTQFF.

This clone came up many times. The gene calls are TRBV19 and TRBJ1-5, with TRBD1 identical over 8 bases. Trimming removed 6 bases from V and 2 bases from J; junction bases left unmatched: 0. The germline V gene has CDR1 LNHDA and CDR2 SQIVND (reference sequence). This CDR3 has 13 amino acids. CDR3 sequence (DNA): TGTGCCAGTAGGACAGGGGGCAATCAGCCCCAGCATTTT. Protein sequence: CASRTGGNQPQHF.

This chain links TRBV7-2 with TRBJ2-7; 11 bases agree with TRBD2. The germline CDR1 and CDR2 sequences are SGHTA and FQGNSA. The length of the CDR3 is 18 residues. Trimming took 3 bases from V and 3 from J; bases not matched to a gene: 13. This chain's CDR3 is CASSFPPQTSGKVYEQYF. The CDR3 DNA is TGTGCCAGCAGCTTCCCCCCCCAGACTAGCGGGAAAGTCTACGAGCAGTACTTC.

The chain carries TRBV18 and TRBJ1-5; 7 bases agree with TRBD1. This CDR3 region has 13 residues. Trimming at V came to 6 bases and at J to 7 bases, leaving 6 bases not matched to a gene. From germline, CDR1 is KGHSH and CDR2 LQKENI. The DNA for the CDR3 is TGTGCCAGCTCGACAGGGTTGGAGCAGCCCCAGCATTTT. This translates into CASSTGLEQPQHF.

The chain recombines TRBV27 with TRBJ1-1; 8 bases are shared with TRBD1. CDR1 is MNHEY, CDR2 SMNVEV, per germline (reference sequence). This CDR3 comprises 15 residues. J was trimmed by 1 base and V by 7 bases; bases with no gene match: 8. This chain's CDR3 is CASTLTGAANTEAFF. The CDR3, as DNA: TGTGCCAGCACCCTGACAGGGGCAGCGAACACTGAAGCTTTCTTT.

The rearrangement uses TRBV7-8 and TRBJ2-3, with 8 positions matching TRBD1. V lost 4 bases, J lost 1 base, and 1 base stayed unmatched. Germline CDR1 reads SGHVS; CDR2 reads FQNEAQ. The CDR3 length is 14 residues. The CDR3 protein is CASSSDRGTDTQYF. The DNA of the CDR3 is TGTGCCAGCAGCTCGGACAGGGGCACAGATACGCAGTATTTT.

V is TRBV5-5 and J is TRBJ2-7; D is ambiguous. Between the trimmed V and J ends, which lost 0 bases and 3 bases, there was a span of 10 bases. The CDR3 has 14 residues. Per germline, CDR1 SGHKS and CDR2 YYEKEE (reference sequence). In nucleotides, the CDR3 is TGTGCCAGCAGCTTGGGCCCCCCTATCTACGAGCAGTACTTC. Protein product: CASSLGPPIYEQYF.

CDR3 bases: TGTGCCAGCAGTGAAGGAAAGATAGATGGCTACACCTTC. Translated: CASSEGKIDGYTF. V and J are TRBV6-1 and TRBJ1-2; the D is unclear. The CDR3 has 13 amino acids. The V and J ends lost 1 base and 6 bases respectively, with 9 bases between them. Germline V gives CDR1 MNHNS, CDR2 SASEGT.

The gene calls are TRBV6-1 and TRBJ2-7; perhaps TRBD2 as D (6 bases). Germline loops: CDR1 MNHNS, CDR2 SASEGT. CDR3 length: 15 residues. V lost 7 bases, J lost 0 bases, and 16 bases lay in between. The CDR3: CASTVGDSSSYEQYF. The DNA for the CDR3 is TGTGCCAGCACGGTAGGGGACTCCAGCTCCTACGAGCAGTACTTC.

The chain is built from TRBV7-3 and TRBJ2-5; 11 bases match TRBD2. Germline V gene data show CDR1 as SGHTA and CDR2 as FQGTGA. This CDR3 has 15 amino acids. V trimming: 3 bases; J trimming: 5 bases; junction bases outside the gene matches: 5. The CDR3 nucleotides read TGTGCCAGCAGCTTTAGCGGGGGGGCCTATGAGACCCAGTACTTC. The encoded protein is CASSFSGGAYETQYF.

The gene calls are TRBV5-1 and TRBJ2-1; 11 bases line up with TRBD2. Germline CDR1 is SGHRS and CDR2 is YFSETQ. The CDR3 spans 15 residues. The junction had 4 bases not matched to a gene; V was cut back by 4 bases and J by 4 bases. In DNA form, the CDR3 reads TGCGCCAGCAGCGACGGGACTAGCGGATACAATGAGCAGTTCTTC. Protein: CASSDGTSGYNEQFF.

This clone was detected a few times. Here the CDR3 reads CASSHTYGYTF. The CDR3 DNA is TGTGCCAGCAGCCACACCTATGGCTACACCTTC. V gene TRBV4-2 combines with J gene TRBJ1-2; no clear D gene. Germline V gene lookup returns CDR1 LGHNA and CDR2 YNFKEQ. The CDR3 spans 11 residues. The ends were cut back, 3 bases at V and 4 bases at J, with 3 bases in the middle.

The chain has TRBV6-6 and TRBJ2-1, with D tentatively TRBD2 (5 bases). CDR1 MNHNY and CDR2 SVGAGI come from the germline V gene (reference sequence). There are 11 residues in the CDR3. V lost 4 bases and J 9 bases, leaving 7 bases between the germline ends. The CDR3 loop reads CASSLAREQFF. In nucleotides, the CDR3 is TGTGCCAGCAGTTTAGCGCGTGAGCAGTTCTTC.

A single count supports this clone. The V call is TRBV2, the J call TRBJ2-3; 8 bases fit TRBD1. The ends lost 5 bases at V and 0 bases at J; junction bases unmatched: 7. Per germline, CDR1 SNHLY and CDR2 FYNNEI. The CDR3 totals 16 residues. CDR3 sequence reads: CASSYGTGLSTDTQYF. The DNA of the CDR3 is TGTGCCAGCAGTTACGGGACAGGACTAAGCACAGATACGCAGTATTTT.

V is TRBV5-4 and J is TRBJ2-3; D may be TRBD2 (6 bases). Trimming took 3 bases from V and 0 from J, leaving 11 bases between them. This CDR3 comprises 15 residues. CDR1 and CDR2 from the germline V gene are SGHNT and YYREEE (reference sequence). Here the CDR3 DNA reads TGTGCCAGCAGCTCGGGACTGACTAGCACAGATACGCAGTATTTT. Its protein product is CASSSGLTSTDTQYF.

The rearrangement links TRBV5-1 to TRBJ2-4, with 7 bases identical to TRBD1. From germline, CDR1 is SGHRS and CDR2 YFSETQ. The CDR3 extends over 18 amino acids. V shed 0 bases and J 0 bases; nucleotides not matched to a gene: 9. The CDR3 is CASSLAGQVPLAKNIQYF. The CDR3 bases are TGCGCCAGCAGCTTGGCCGGACAGGTCCCCCTAGCCAAAAACATTCAGTACTTC.

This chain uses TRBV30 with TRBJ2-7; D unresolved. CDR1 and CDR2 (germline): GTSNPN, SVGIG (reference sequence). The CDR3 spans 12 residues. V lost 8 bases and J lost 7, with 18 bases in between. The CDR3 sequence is CAARDPEREQYF. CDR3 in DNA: TGTGCCGCCAGAGACCCCGAGCGAGAGCAGTACTTC.

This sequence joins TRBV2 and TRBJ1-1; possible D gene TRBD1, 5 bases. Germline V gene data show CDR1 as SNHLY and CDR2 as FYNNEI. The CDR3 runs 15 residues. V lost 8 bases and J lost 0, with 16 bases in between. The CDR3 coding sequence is TGTGCCAGCGTATTAGGGGACGTAATGAACACTGAAGCTTTCTTT. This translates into CASVLGDVMNTEAFF.

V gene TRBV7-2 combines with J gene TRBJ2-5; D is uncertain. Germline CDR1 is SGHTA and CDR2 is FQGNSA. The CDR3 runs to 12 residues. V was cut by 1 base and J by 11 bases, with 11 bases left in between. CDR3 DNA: TGTGCCAGCAGCTTAGTTCAGGCAGAGCAGTACTTC. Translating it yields CASSLVQAEQYF.

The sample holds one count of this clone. The CDR3 is CASSSPQDREDKKLFF. Here the CDR3 DNA reads TGTGCCAGCAGCTCACCCCAGGACAGGGAGGACAAAAAACTGTTTTTT. The genes are TRBV7-2 and TRBJ1-4, with 8 bases that match TRBD1. This CDR3 contains 16 residues. The junction had 13 bases not matched to a gene; V was cut back by 4 bases and J by 9 bases. CDR1 is SGHTA and CDR2 is FQGNSA in the germline V gene.